Shown below are 27 T cell receptor beta chains from a single sample sequenced in a study of early T cells in non-severe SARS-CoV-2 infection. Via MiXCR, TCRdb re-called the 5' RACE reads, giving one row per CDR3 protein. This sample has 98,000 or so distinct CDR3 sequences, with about 10% found just once. The sample was whole blood. These receptors came from an adult who was a healthcare worker with PCR-confirmed SARS-CoV-2 infection or an uninfected control (not recorded which).

The chain links TRBV6-5 to TRBJ1-6, with TRBD1 as a possible D gene (6 bases). Germline V CDR1 and CDR2: MNHEY, SVGAGI. Trimming removed 0 bases at V and 8 bases at J, with 11 bases between. This CDR3 is 15 amino acids long. CDR3 nucleotide sequence: TGTGCCAGCAGTTACTCGACAGGAGGGTATTCACCCCTCCACTTT. Protein sequence: CASSYSTGGYSPLHF.

J is TRBJ1-5 and V is TRBV7-2, with 10 bases fitting TRBD1. Trimming removed 5 bases from V and 6 bases from J; junction bases left unmatched: 10. There are 16 residues in the CDR3. Per germline, CDR1 SGHTA and CDR2 FQGNSA. The CDR3 sequence is CASSPSDRGKGQPQHF. CDR3 nucleotides: TGTGCCAGCAGCCCATCGGACAGGGGGAAAGGTCAGCCCCAGCATTTT.

This clonotype was seen repeatedly, ten times or more. The chain couples TRBV29-1 to TRBJ2-1; D is tentatively TRBD1 or TRBD2 (6 bases each). This CDR3 comprises 11 residues. V lost 7 bases to trimming and J lost 8 bases, with 12 bases between them. Germline CDR1 is SQVTM and CDR2 is ANQGSEA. As DNA, the CDR3 is TGCAGCGGGAGGGGGTACGATGAGCAGTTCTTC. This encodes CSGRGYDEQFF.

At least ten counts were recorded for this clonotype. This chain links TRBV19 with TRBJ1-2, with D possibly matching TRBD1 (6 bases). CDR1 and CDR2 (germline): LNHDA, SQIVND (reference sequence). This CDR3 contains 14 residues. Trimming pared 4 bases from V and 4 bases from J, leaving 13 bases between. The CDR3: CASSRQESGYGYTF. The CDR3 coding sequence is TGTGCCAGTAGTAGACAGGAAAGCGGCTATGGCTACACCTTC.

This clonotype was counted many times. The chain joins TRBV6-2 or TRBV6-3 to TRBJ2-2; D might be TRBD1 (6 bases). The ends were cut back, 6 bases at V and 7 bases at J, with 15 bases in the middle. Germline V gives CDR1 MNHEY, CDR2 SVGEGT. This CDR3 region has 14 residues. CDR3 nucleotide sequence: TGTGCCAGCAGGCCAACAGGGATCATCGGGGAGCTGTTTTTT. Its translation is CASRPTGIIGELFF.

This clonotype was detected many times. The rearrangement uses TRBV7-3 and TRBJ2-7, with D unresolved. CDR3 length: 13 residues. Germline V lookup: CDR1 SGHTA, CDR2 FQGTGA. V dropped 3 bases and J dropped 3 bases, with 9 bases sitting between them. The CDR3 region is CASSFGRSYEQYF. In DNA, the CDR3 is TGTGCCAGCAGCTTCGGCAGGAGCTACGAGCAGTACTTC.

This clonotype showed up many times. This chain connects TRBV11-2 to TRBJ2-7; D not certain. V was shortened by 3 bases and J by 7 bases, with 10 bases between the two germline ends. Germline values: CDR1 SGHAT, CDR2 FQNNGV. The CDR3 runs to 12 residues. The CDR3 protein is CASSFSSGEQYF. CDR3 in DNA: TGTGCCAGCAGCTTCTCAAGTGGAGAGCAGTACTTC.

This clonotype was seen many times. The rearrangement links TRBV10-3 to TRBJ1-2; D remains ambiguous. Germline CDR1 reads ENHRY; CDR2 reads SYGVKD. V was clipped by 2 bases and J by 3 bases, with 13 bases between them. The CDR3 runs 15 residues. The CDR3 here is CAISEGFGSYYGYTF. CDR3 DNA sequence: TGTGCCATCAGTGAGGGGTTCGGATCTTACTATGGCTACACCTTC.

The gene calls are TRBV29-1 and TRBJ1-2, with a weak D call TRBD1 (5 bases). CDR1 and CDR2 from the germline V gene are SQVTM and ANQGSEA. V dropped 3 bases and J dropped 2 bases, with 13 bases sitting between them. The CDR3 has 14 amino acids. Here the CDR3 reads CSVDGAASNYGYTF. In nucleotides, the CDR3 is TGCAGCGTTGACGGGGCAGCCTCGAACTATGGCTACACCTTC.

This rearrangement joins TRBV7-9 to TRBJ2-5, with D unresolved. CDR1 and CDR2 from the germline V gene are SEHNR and FQNEAQ (reference sequence). With 1 base removed from V and 5 bases from J, the gap between germline ends came to 11 bases. The CDR3 totals 14 residues. This CDR3 reads CASSLGALWETQYF. CDR3 nucleotide sequence: TGTGCCAGCAGCTTAGGCGCCTTATGGGAGACCCAGTACTTC.

This clonotype was counted only a few times. The chain couples TRBV5-1 to TRBJ2-1, with D possibly matching TRBD2 (5 bases). Trimming removed 4 bases at V and 0 bases at J, with 8 bases between. Germline V CDR1 and CDR2: SGHRS, YFSETQ. This CDR3 is 14 amino acids long. This CDR3 reads CASSGESSYNEQFF. CDR3 DNA: TGCGCCAGCAGCGGGGAGAGCTCCTACAATGAGCAGTTCTTC.

This clonotype was counted at least ten times. The V call is TRBV20-1, the J call TRBJ1-2; D is ambiguous. Per the germline V gene, CDR1 is DFQATT and CDR2 is SNEGSKA (reference sequence). Trimming took off 1 base at V and 3 bases at J, with 24 bases between the two ends. The CDR3 length is 18 residues. In DNA form, the CDR3 reads TGCAGTGCTAGAGCGACCCTTGGGTCCGCCCCCTACTACTATGGCTACACCTTC. It translates to CSARATLGSAPYYYGYTF.

The rearrangement uses TRBV19 and TRBJ2-1; TRBD1 agrees at 7 bases. After removal of 3 bases from V and 0 bases from J, the junction contained 5 bases not matched to a gene. Germline CDR1 reads LNHDA; CDR2 reads SQIVND (reference sequence). The CDR3 extends over 16 amino acids. The CDR3 DNA reads TGTGCCAGTAGTATTAGTCCAGGGGGCTCCTACAATGAGCAGTTCTTC. This gives the protein CASSISPGGSYNEQFF.

This clonotype was seen a handful of times. The V call is TRBV6-1, the J call TRBJ1-1; D not resolved. Germline CDR1 and CDR2: MNHNS and SASEGT. V was pared by 3 bases and J by 0 bases, with 17 bases between. There are 17 residues in the CDR3. The CDR3 sequence: CASSEGKVYRMNTEAFF. CDR3 nucleotides: TGTGCCAGCAGTGAGGGTAAGGTATACCGCATGAACACTGAAGCTTTCTTT.

This clonotype was detected a few times. The chain has TRBV20-1 and TRBJ2-5; 8 bases line up with TRBD2. Germline trimming cut 0 bases from V and 14 bases from J; bases unmatched to any gene: 11. Germline V gives CDR1 DFQATT, CDR2 SNEGSKA (reference sequence). The CDR3 extends over 13 amino acids. Here the CDR3 reads CSARDMRGAEVYF. CDR3 nucleotides: TGCAGTGCTAGAGATATGCGGGGGGCGGAAGTTTACTTC.

The V gene is TRBV4-1, the J gene TRBJ2-7; 9 bases map to TRBD2. Germline loops: CDR1 MGHRA, CDR2 YSYEKL. V was clipped by 4 bases and J by 3 bases; unmatched bases: 10. CDR3 length: 16 amino acids. The CDR3 is CASSRGVASGIYEQYF. For the CDR3, the DNA is TGCGCCAGCAGCCGTGGGGTGGCTAGCGGGATCTACGAGCAGTACTTC.

This clonotype was detected many times. V gene TRBV27 combines with J gene TRBJ1-6; the D is unclear. Trimming removed 10 bases from V and 7 bases from J, with 11 bases in between. Germline V lookup: CDR1 MNHEY, CDR2 SMNVEV (reference sequence). The CDR3 contains 12 residues. The CDR3 nucleotides read TGTGCCACCGGAAGAGGGAATTCACCCCTCCACTTT. Its protein is CATGRGNSPLHF.

This clonotype was seen at least ten times. This chain connects TRBV6-4 to TRBJ1-5; D is unresolved. Germline lookup yields CDR1 MRHNA and CDR2 SNTAGT. This CDR3 contains 13 residues. The germline V and J ends were trimmed by 4 bases and 4 bases, with 8 bases remaining between them. The DNA for the CDR3 is TGTGCCAGCAGTGTAGAGCGGAATCAGCCCCAGCATTTT. This encodes CASSVERNQPQHF.

Ten or more counts support this clonotype. The CDR3 DNA reads as TGCAGCGTCGGAGACTCTGGAAACACCATATATTTT. As protein: CSVGDSGNTIYF. The genes are TRBV29-1 and TRBJ1-3; D gene unclear. CDR1 is SQVTM and CDR2 is ANQGSEA in the germline V gene. CDR3 length equals 12 residues. V was shortened by 6 bases and J by 0 bases, with 6 bases between the two germline ends.

V is TRBV28 and J is TRBJ2-3; TRBD1 might be the D (5 bases). Trimming stripped 10 bases from V and 2 bases from J, with 16 bases between. CDR1 and CDR2 (germline): MDHEN, SYDVKM. The CDR3 consists of 14 residues. CDR3 nucleotides: TGTGCCATCGACGACAGAAAAATCACAGATACGCAGTATTTT. This codes for CAIDDRKITDTQYF. The entire variable domain, with the rest obtained from reference TRBV28 and TRBJ2-3, is as follows: DVKVTQSSRYLVKRTGEKVFLECVQDMDHENMFWYRQDPGLGLRLIYFSYDVKMKEKGDIPEGYSVSREKKERFSLILESASTNQTSMYLCAIDDRKITDTQYFGPGTRLTVL.

This clonotype was observed many times. The rearrangement joins TRBV29-1 to TRBJ2-7; TRBD1 aligns across 9 bases. Trimming removed 4 bases from V and 3 bases from J; junction bases left unmatched: 4. The CDR3 covers 13 residues. Germline V gives CDR1 SQVTM, CDR2 ANQGSEA. The CDR3 here is CSVGQGDIYEQYF. In DNA form, the CDR3 reads TGCAGCGTTGGACAGGGGGATATCTACGAGCAGTACTTC.

The table lists this clonotype with many counts. The chain is built from TRBV19 and TRBJ1-2; D gene uncertain. The CDR3 extends over 14 amino acids. CDR1 is LNHDA, CDR2 SQIVND, per germline (reference sequence). V lost 1 base and J lost 3, with 9 bases in between. CDR3 DNA sequence: TGTGCCAGTAGTATAGGCATCGGGGACTATGGCTACACCTTC. As protein: CASSIGIGDYGYTF.

Many counts were recorded for this clonotype. This rearrangement joins TRBV5-1 to TRBJ1-6, with D possibly TRBD1 on 5 matching bases. The CDR3 loop spans 14 amino acids. With 0 bases removed from V and 8 bases from J, the gap between germline ends came to 9 bases. CDR1 and CDR2 (germline): SGHRS, YFSETQ. CDR3 protein: CASSLGQRYSPLHF. The CDR3 nucleotides read TGCGCCAGCAGCTTGGGACAGCGATATTCACCCCTCCACTTT.

The chain is built from TRBV7-2 and TRBJ1-5; D gene ambiguous. This CDR3 is built from 15 residues. The V gene lost 1 base and the J gene lost 7 bases, with 14 bases spanning the gap. The germline gives CDR1 SGHTA, CDR2 FQGNSA. CDR3 sequence reads: CASSLGLSAGQPQHF. The DNA for the CDR3 is TGTGCCAGCAGCTTAGGTTTGTCCGCGGGGCAGCCCCAGCATTTT. The whole variable domain, remainder taken from reference TRBV7-2 and TRBJ1-5, is GAGVSQSPSNKVTEKGKDVELRCDPISGHTALYWYRQSLGQGLEFLIYFQGNSAPDKSGLPSDRFSAERTGGSVSTLTIQRTQQEDSAVYLCASSLGLSAGQPQHFGDGTRLSIL.

The chain is built from TRBV5-1 and TRBJ2-5, with TRBD1 identical over 7 bases. This CDR3 comprises 14 residues. Germline V gene sequence: CDR1 SGHRS, CDR2 YFSETQ. The ends lost 1 base at V and 4 bases at J; junction bases unmatched: 4. Here the CDR3 reads CASSLLYRGETQYF. The CDR3 bases are TGCGCCAGCAGCTTGCTGTACAGGGGAGAGACCCAGTACTTC.

The chain is built from TRBV7-2 and TRBJ2-7; unclear D gene. Germline V gene data show CDR1 as SGHTA and CDR2 as FQGNSA. Trimming shortened V by 0 bases and J by 5 bases, and 5 bases separated the two germline ends. The CDR3 contains 12 residues. CDR3 amino acids: CASSLALNEQYF. The CDR3, as DNA: TGTGCCAGCAGCTTAGCGCTAAACGAGCAGTACTTC.

This clonotype occurred a few times. The chain combines TRBV18 with TRBJ2-1, with 7 bases that match TRBD1. This CDR3 contains 13 residues. Germline trimming cut 3 bases from V and 14 bases from J; bases unmatched to any gene: 10. Germline V gene lookup returns CDR1 KGHSH and CDR2 LQKENI. Here the CDR3 reads CASSPGTGQLKFF. CDR3 DNA sequence: TGTGCCAGCTCACCCGGGACGGGACAGTTAAAGTTCTTC. Filled out from reference TRBV18 and TRBJ2-1, the complete variable domain reads NAGVMQNPRHLVRRRGQEARLRCSPMKGHSHVYWYRQLPEEGLKFMVYLQKENIIDESGMPKERFSAEFPKEGPSILRIQQVVRGDSAAYFCASSPGTGQLKFFGPGTRLTVL.